A selection of T cell receptor beta chains follows, all from one sample in a study of shared clonotypes between healthy human individuals. Data came from immunoSEQ multiplex PCR; TCRdb stores just in-frame clones and leaves some out. The table lists around 2.1 million clones, around 95% of them singletons. The sample was naive CD4+ T cells sorted from blood. The receptor source for this set is a man younger than 35 in good health. The CDR3 runs from the conserved cysteine through the conserved F or W.

TRBV5-1,TRBJ1-2,CASSLRTDSTGGYTF
TRBV2,TRBJ2-5,CASSVGGTERETQYF
TRBV4-1,TRBJ2-1,CASSLIVAGPPSSYNEQFF
TRBV6-1,TRBJ2-3,CASSEEGGKRNTQYF
TRBV7-9,TRBJ2-5,CASSIRKQGLETQYF
TRBV28,TRBJ1-1,CASSLPGTVNTEAFF
TRBV10-1,TRBJ2-7,CASSRVDNPYEQYF
TRBV7-9,TRBJ2-5,CASSLVGEETQYF
TRBV5-1,TRBJ2-5,CASSLAGDPQETQYF
TRBV5-1,TRBJ2-7,CASSLGRVRAYEQYF
TRBV10-3,TRBJ1-2,CAISEGTGYTF
TRBV7-9,TRBJ2-2,CASSLEGNTGELFF
TRBV5-4,TRBJ1-1,CASRPPGSDTEAFF
TRBV5-1,TRBJ2-3,CASTSGRSTDTQYF
TRBV10-3,TRBJ2-7,CAIRTGPGAYEQYF
TRBV7-2,TRBJ1-1,CASSFTGLNTEAFF
TRBV6-6,TRBJ1-3,CASSYGDRSGNTIYF
TRBV6-5,TRBJ2-2,CASSYFGREVTGELFF
TRBV18,TRBJ2-4,CASSPGVAKNIQYF
TRBV5-4,TRBJ2-5,CASSTGERVETQYF